A single sample is the source of the 15 T cell receptor beta chains below, sequenced in a study of CD8+ T cells in alopecia areata. RNA extraction and reverse transcription yielded cDNA as sequencing template. The table came from immunoSEQ multiplex PCR; TCRdb's copy has only in-frame clones and leaves some out. The table has around 180,000 clones, roughly 60% seen once; the top ten hold just over 1%. Treatment in this sample: oral pan-JAK inhibitor, 5-10 mg twice daily. The specimen was CD4+ T cells sorted from blood, collected at week 24, from a patient treated with tofacitinib. The source of these receptors is a human donor with alopecia areata.

The chain links TRBV11-2 to TRBJ1-6; D is uncertain. CDR1 and CDR2 from the germline V gene are SGHAT and FQNNGV. This CDR3 region has 14 residues. Trimming pared 3 bases from V and 7 bases from J, leaving 10 bases between. The CDR3: CASSFPQVNSPLHF. In nucleotides, the CDR3 is TGTGCCAGCAGCTTCCCTCAGGTGAATTCACCCCTCCACTTT.

As concerns this clone: A read error may account for a junction end that differs from germline. The gene calls are TRBV6-1 and TRBJ1-5; 10 positions agree with TRBD1. CDR1 is MNHNS and CDR2 is SASEGT in the germline V gene. The CDR3 covers 15 residues. The CDR3 sequence: CASTRDRGRHQPQHF. Here the CDR3 DNA reads TGTGCCAGCACCAGGGACAGGGGTAGGCATCAGCCTCAGCATTTT.

This clone was seen just once. The V gene is TRBV27, the J gene TRBJ2-5, with D maybe TRBD1 (5 bases). The CDR3 length is 15 residues. With 3 bases removed from V and 5 bases from J, the gap between germline ends came to 16 bases. Germline loops: CDR1 MNHEY, CDR2 SMNVEV (reference sequence). CDR3 region: CASSFREGLWETQYF. The CDR3 nucleotides read TGTGCCAGCAGTTTCAGGGAAGGCCTCTGGGAGACCCAGTACTTC.

The chain couples TRBV2 to TRBJ1-6; D is ambiguous. The germline V gene encodes CDR1 SNHLY and CDR2 FYNNEI. This CDR3 has 12 residues. V was trimmed by 6 bases and J by 4 bases, leaving 4 bases between them. The CDR3 bases are TGTGCCAGCAGCCCATATAATTCACCCCTCCACTTT. Translating it yields CASSPYNSPLHF. The variable domain in full, with the rest retrieved from reference TRBV2 and TRBJ1-6, is EPEVTQTPSHQVTQMGQEVILRCVPISNHLYFYWYRQILGQKVEFLVSFYNNEISEKSEIFDDQFSVERPDGSNFTLKIRSTKLEDSAMYFCASSPYNSPLHFGNGTRLTVT.

The CDR3 DNA reads as TGTGCCTGGAGTGTGCGCAGCCCCAATTCACCCCTCCACTTT. Protein sequence: CAWSVRSPNSPLHF. The rearrangement uses TRBV30 and TRBJ1-6; D gene ambiguous. The CDR3 has 14 amino acids. Germline V gene lookup returns CDR1 GTSNPN and CDR2 SVGIG (reference sequence). Trimming left V 0 bases short and J 7 bases short, with 10 bases between.

The genes are TRBV4-1 and TRBJ2-1; D possibly uses TRBD1 or TRBD2 (5 bases each). CDR1 is MGHRA and CDR2 is YSYEKL in the germline V gene. The CDR3 totals 17 residues. V lost 0 bases, J lost 0 bases, and 12 bases lay in between. CDR3 bases: TGCGCCAGCAGCCAAGAATGGGGGACGAGCTCCTACAATGAGCAGTTCTTC. Protein product: CASSQEWGTSSYNEQFF.

Many counts were recorded for this clone. The V call is TRBV29-1, the J call TRBJ1-1, with D maybe TRBD1 (6 bases). CDR3 size: 12 residues. Germline V gene sequence: CDR1 SQVTM, CDR2 ANQGSEA. V lost 7 bases to trimming and J lost 4 bases, with 13 bases between them. The CDR3 reads CSGFTGLTEAFF. The CDR3 DNA is TGCAGCGGTTTCACAGGGCTCACTGAAGCTTTCTTT.

This clone was seen only a few times. The chain uses TRBV2 and TRBJ2-3, with TRBD2 as a possible D gene (6 bases). From germline, CDR1 is SNHLY and CDR2 FYNNEI. The CDR3 has 16 amino acids. V was trimmed by 5 bases and J by 6 bases, leaving 21 bases between them. The CDR3 DNA reads TGTGCCAGCAGTCCCCCCGGGGGAGTGAGCCGGGATACGCAGTATTTT. This sequence encodes CASSPPGGVSRDTQYF. Filled out from reference TRBV2 and TRBJ2-3, the complete variable domain reads EPEVTQTPSHQVTQMGQEVILRCVPISNHLYFYWYRQILGQKVEFLVSFYNNEISEKSEIFDDQFSVERPDGSNFTLKIRSTKLEDSAMYFCASSPPGGVSRDTQYFGPGTRLTVL.

This clone was seen a few times. The V call is TRBV29-1, the J call TRBJ1-1; TRBD1 is a possible D gene (5 bases). V shed 1 base and J shed 0 bases, with 9 bases lying between them. Germline V gives CDR1 SQVTM, CDR2 ANQGSEA. The CDR3 is made up of 14 amino acids. The CDR3 sequence: CSVEVRGMNTEAFF. The CDR3 nucleotides are TGCAGCGTTGAAGTGAGGGGCATGAACACTGAAGCTTTCTTT.

The CDR3 protein is CASSLGFSGDKQETQYF. The CDR3 DNA reads as TGCGCCAGCAGCTTGGGGTTCTCCGGGGACAAACAAGAGACCCAGTACTTC. The V and J genes are TRBV5-1 and TRBJ2-5; maybe TRBD1 (6 bases). The ends were cut back, 0 bases at V and 2 bases at J, with 17 bases in the middle. Germline V gene lookup returns CDR1 SGHRS and CDR2 YFSETQ. This CDR3 has 17 amino acids.

The chain links TRBV7-9 to TRBJ1-5; D ambiguous. CDR3 length: 14 amino acids. Trimming shortened V by 3 bases and J by 3 bases, and 9 bases separated the two germline ends. Germline V gives CDR1 SEHNR, CDR2 FQNEAQ (reference sequence). The CDR3 nucleotides read TGTGCCAGCAGCTTGGCTGGGGTCAATCAGCCCCAGCATTTT. Protein product: CASSLAGVNQPQHF.

The rearrangement uses TRBV5-1 and TRBJ2-3; TRBD1 is a possible D gene (6 bases). Germline-derived CDR1 and CDR2 are SGHRS and YFSETQ. The CDR3 loop spans 15 amino acids. Trimming removed 2 bases at V and 2 bases at J, with 12 bases between. CDR3 bases: TGCGCCAGCAGCTTTAGGGGGACCTACACAGATACGCAGTATTTT. Protein sequence: CASSFRGTYTDTQYF. Using reference TRBV5-1 and TRBJ2-3 for the parts outside the CDR3, the full variable domain is KAGVTQTPRYLIKTRGQQVTLSCSPISGHRSVSWYQQTPGQGLQFLFEYFSETQRNKGNFPGRFSGRQFSNSRSEMNVSTLELGDSALYLCASSFRGTYTDTQYFGPGTRLTVL.

This clone was seen more than once but under ten times. The CDR3 DNA reads TGCAGCGTCGTAGCAGCGGGGGGCCCCCGTTCCTACGAGCAGTACTTC. Protein: CSVVAAGGPRSYEQYF. J is TRBJ2-7 and V is TRBV29-1; 9 nucleotides align to TRBD2. The V segment lost 6 bases and the J segment 1 base; nucleotides outside the gene matches: 13. The CDR3 sequence is 16 residues long. Germline V CDR1 and CDR2: SQVTM, ANQGSEA.

The chain recombines TRBV29-1 with TRBJ2-2; tentatively, D is TRBD2 (7 bases). CDR1 and CDR2 (germline): SQVTM, ANQGSEA. Trimming removed 2 bases from V and 3 bases from J, with 10 bases in between. This CDR3 region has 14 residues. For the CDR3, the DNA is TGCAGCGTTGAACCGGGGGGCCACACCGGGGAGCTGTTTTTT. As protein: CSVEPGGHTGELFF.

The chain carries TRBV7-2 and TRBJ2-2; D remains ambiguous. Germline-derived CDR1 and CDR2 are SGHTA and FQGNSA. The CDR3 runs 16 residues. Trimming removed 5 bases from V and 3 bases from J, with 16 bases in between. Written as DNA, the CDR3 is TGTGCCAGCAGCCAGATTAATCTTGTGGACACCGGGGAGCTGTTTTTT. Translating it yields CASSQINLVDTGELFF.